This T cell receptor beta chain was sequenced in a study of T cell responses to AZD1222 COVID-19 vaccine (dated by TCRdb to the early 2020s). For the study in its entirety: A total of 230 to 250 trial participants underwent TCR sequencing, of whom nearly 210 had received two doses of AZD1222 and approximately 25 had received two doses of the MenACWY control vaccine. Trial participants were enrolled by age into 18-55, 56-69 and 70-plus year subgroups, with roughly 150, 30 and 60 TCR-sequenced participants respectively.

CDR1 and CDR2, per the germline V gene, are SGDLS and YYNGEE. The CDR3 numbers 14 residues from cysteine through phenylalanine. Only the CDR3 portion is preserved as DNA: 42 bases, with reading frame beginning at the first base. Trimming removed 3 bases from V and 1 base from J, leaving 8 bases between the germline ends. The research as a whole found: Reportedly, close to half of the unique spike-specific TCRs recognized epitopes lying outside the regions that are mutated in the B.1.351 and B.1.1.7 variants. Participants were mostly white British, with more females than males. The authors suggested clonal diversity may have been underestimated. The 56-69-year group was small, and its depth increase did not reach significance, likely because of low power. Conclusions about previously exposed vaccinees are limited, since just five or six AZD1222 recipients were seropositive for SARS-CoV-2 at baseline. Because no samples from the day 14 peak response were available, repertoires could be characterized only after the peak T cell response. After two AZD1222 doses, spike-specific TCR breadth and depth were significantly higher than at day 0 and than in MenACWY recipients. Vaccine-associated CD4 TCRs spanned the whole spike protein, with dominant responses in regions 160-218 and 743-854.

For this clone: Its target antigen remains unknown. No much larger clonotype is one base removed from it; base qualities were not supplied.

This specimen's time point label, interpreted: about 28 days (+/-7) after the second vaccine dose. AZD1222 recipients given second doses at about 4 weeks or at about 12 weeks were pooled, since spike-specific TCR depth and breadth were not found to differ between the two schedules. Samples from vaccinated people were obtained from the UK trials COV001 and COV002, which included a single-blind randomized controlled phase 2/3 trial of AZD1222 (ChAdOx1 nCoV-19) in healthy adults. For TCRbeta chain sequencing, PBMC samples were collected from trial participants at day 0 and at day 28 after the second dose. The CDR3 regions of human TCRbeta chains were subjected to immunosequencing. As for how the authors treated the data: TCRs in the repertoires were compared against a reference library of SARS-CoV-2-specific TCRs that had been generated with the MIRA antigen-specificity platform. Breadth was defined as the fraction of unique TCRs that were SARS-CoV-2-associated. Depth was defined as the fraction of total T cells that were SARS-CoV-2-associated. Using the MIRA data, each spike-specific TCR was assigned both to the spike region to which the TCR was reactive and to a CD4 or CD8 class. Log10-transformed breadth and depth values were compared by one-way ANOVA with Sidak's multiple comparisons tests. In TCRdb, the immuneACCESS table is reduced to in-frame sequences with V and J assigned. These tables do not hold every clone; where another copy was compared, an unresolved V gene accounts for under half, and the others remain unexplained. V, J and clone size reflect that table, while D and trimming were determined from the DNA. This sample gives about 130,000 clones in total; about 90% of them show up just once. The leading ten clones occupy 1.5% to 2% of the sample.

The material sequenced was peripheral blood, taken 28 days after the second AZD1222 dose. Recombination joined TRBV9 with TRBJ1-3; a tentative D match to TRBD1 spans 6 bases. This clonotype originated in an adult who received the AZD1222 COVID-19 vaccine. The encoded CDR3 is CASSDQGSGNTIYF. The DNA sequence is as follows: TGTGCCAGCAGCGACCAGGGGTCTGGAAACACCATATATTTT.